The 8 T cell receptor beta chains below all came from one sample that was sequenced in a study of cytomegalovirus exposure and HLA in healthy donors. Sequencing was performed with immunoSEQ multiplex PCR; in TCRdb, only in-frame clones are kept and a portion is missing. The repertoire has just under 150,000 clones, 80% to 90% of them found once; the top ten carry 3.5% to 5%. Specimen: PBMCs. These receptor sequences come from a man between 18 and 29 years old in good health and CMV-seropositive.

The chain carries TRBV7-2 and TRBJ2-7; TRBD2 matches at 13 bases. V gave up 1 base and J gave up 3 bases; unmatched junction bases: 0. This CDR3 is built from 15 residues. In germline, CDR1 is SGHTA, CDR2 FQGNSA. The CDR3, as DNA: TGTGCCAGCAGCTTAGGGACTAGCGGGGGCTACGAGCAGTACTTC. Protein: CASSLGTSGGYEQYF.

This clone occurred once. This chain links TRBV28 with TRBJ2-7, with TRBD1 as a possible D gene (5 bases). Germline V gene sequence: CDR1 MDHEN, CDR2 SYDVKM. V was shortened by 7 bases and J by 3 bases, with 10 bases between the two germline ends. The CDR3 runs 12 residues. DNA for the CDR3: TGTGCCAGCATGCCCGACAGCTACGAGCAGTACTTC. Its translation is CASMPDSYEQYF.

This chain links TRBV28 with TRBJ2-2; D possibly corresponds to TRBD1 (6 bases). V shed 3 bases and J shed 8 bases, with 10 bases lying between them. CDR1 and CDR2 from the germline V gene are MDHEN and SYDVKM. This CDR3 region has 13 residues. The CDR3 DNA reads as TGTGCCAGCAGTTTGCAGGGGCGGGGGGAGCTGTTTTTT. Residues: CASSLQGRGELFF.

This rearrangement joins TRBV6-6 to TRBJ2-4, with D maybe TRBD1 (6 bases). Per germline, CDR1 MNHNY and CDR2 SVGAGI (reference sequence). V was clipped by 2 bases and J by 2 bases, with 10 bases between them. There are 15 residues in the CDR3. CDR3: CASSYEGGTKNIQYF. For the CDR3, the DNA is TGTGCCAGCAGTTACGAAGGGGGAACCAAAAACATTCAGTACTTC.

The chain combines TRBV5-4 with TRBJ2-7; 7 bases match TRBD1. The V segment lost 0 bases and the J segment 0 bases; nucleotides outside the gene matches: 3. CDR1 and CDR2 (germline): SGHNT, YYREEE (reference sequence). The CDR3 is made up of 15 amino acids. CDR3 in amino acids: CASSLVRDSSYEQYF. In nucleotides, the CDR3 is TGTGCCAGCAGCTTGGTAAGGGACAGCTCCTACGAGCAGTACTTC.

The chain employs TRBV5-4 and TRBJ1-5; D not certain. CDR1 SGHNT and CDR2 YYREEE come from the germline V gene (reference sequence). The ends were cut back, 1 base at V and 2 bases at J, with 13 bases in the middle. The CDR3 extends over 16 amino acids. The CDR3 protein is CASSLRSPEGNQPQHF. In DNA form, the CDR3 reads TGTGCCAGCAGCTTGAGGTCCCCTGAGGGCAATCAGCCCCAGCATTTT. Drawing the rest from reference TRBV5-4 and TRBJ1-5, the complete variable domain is ETGVTQSPTHLIKTRGQQVTLRCSSQSGHNTVSWYQQALGQGPQFIFQYYREEENGRGNFPPRFSGLQFPNYSSELNVNALELDDSALYLCASSLRSPEGNQPQHFGDGTRLSIL.

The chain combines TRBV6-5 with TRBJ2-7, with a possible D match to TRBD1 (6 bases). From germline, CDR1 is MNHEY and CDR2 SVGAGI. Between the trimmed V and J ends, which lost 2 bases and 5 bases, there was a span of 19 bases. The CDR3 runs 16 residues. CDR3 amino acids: CASSYAFNRVENEQYF. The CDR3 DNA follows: TGTGCCAGCAGTTACGCCTTTAACAGGGTCGAGAACGAGCAGTACTTC.

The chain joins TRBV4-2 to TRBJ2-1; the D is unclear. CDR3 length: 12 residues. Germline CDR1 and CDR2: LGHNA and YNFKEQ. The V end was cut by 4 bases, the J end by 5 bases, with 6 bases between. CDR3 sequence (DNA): TGTGCCAGCAGCCCCCTAAACAATGAGCAGTTCTTC. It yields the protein CASSPLNNEQFF.